This entry lists 20 T cell receptor beta chains sequenced from one sample in a study of cytomegalovirus exposure and HLA in healthy donors. The PCR used 60 Vbeta and 13 Jbeta primers. TCRdb's copy holds only in-frame clones and misses some; the assay was immunoSEQ multiplex PCR. Of fewer than 250,000 clones listed, 81% are singletons. The specimen sequenced was PBMCs. Every receptor here comes from a man aged 18 to 29 in good health and CMV-seronegative.

The chain links TRBV9 to TRBJ2-1, with TRBD2 matching 9 bases. CDR3 length: 16 residues. Germline V gene sequence: CDR1 SGDLS, CDR2 YYNGEE. V lost 2 bases, J lost 4 bases, and 7 bases stayed unmatched. The CDR3 sequence is CASSVRAGGGYNEQFF. The CDR3 DNA follows: TGTGCCAGCAGCGTTCGGGCGGGAGGGGGTTACAATGAGCAGTTCTTC.

The chain carries TRBV19 and TRBJ2-3; D perhaps matches TRBD2 (5 bases). The CDR3 is made up of 15 amino acids. The germline V gene encodes CDR1 LNHDA and CDR2 SQIVND (reference sequence). Trimming removed 4 bases at V and 2 bases at J, with 13 bases between. The CDR3 sequence: CASSSSKEVTDTQYF. The CDR3, as DNA: TGTGCCAGTAGTAGTTCAAAGGAGGTCACAGATACGCAGTATTTT.

V is TRBV11-2 and J is TRBJ2-1, with 9 bases lining up with TRBD2. From germline, CDR1 is SGHAT and CDR2 FQNNGV. J was trimmed by 4 bases and V by 3 bases; bases with no gene match: 7. The length of the CDR3 is 16 residues. The CDR3 spells CASSLAGGRAYNEQFF. In DNA form, the CDR3 reads TGTGCCAGCAGCTTGGCGGGCGGGAGGGCTTACAATGAGCAGTTCTTC.

V and J are TRBV28 and TRBJ2-3, with D uncertain. Germline V gene sequence: CDR1 MDHEN, CDR2 SYDVKM. V was trimmed by 5 bases and J by 2 bases, leaving 8 bases between them. The CDR3 has 13 amino acids. The CDR3 region is CASSLVATDTQYF. DNA of the CDR3: TGTGCCAGCAGTCTAGTGGCCACAGATACGCAGTATTTT. The entire variable domain, with the rest obtained from reference TRBV28 and TRBJ2-3, is as follows: DVKVTQSSRYLVKRTGEKVFLECVQDMDHENMFWYRQDPGLGLRLIYFSYDVKMKEKGDIPEGYSVSREKKERFSLILESASTNQTSMYLCASSLVATDTQYFGPGTRLTVL.

This clone has a handful of counts. The V and J genes are TRBV5-1 and TRBJ1-2; D is unresolved. There are 15 residues in the CDR3. V was trimmed by 0 bases and J by 4 bases, leaving 13 bases between them. Germline lookup yields CDR1 SGHRS and CDR2 YFSETQ. CDR3 amino acids: CASSLGGGETYGYTF. CDR3 sequence (DNA): TGCGCCAGCAGCTTGGGTGGCGGAGAGACCTATGGCTACACCTTC.

The chain recombines TRBV27 with TRBJ1-6; 8 bases match TRBD1. V was clipped by 2 bases and J by 2 bases; unmatched bases: 11. Germline assignment: CDR1 MNHEY and CDR2 SMNVEV (reference sequence). The CDR3 has 19 amino acids. The CDR3 bases are TGTGCCAGCAGTTTAAGGGGCCTCTACAGGGGGACCTATAATTCACCCCTCCACTTT. This codes for CASSLRGLYRGTYNSPLHF.

This clone was counted a few times. The V call is TRBV4-3, the J call TRBJ2-4; D call uncertain. The ends were cut back, 6 bases at V and 0 bases at J, with 21 bases in the middle. CDR3 length: 18 amino acids. Germline-derived CDR1 and CDR2 are LGHNA and YSLEER. The CDR3: CASSPWFTAEEAKNIQYF. CDR3 DNA sequence: TGCGCCAGCAGTCCATGGTTTACAGCAGAAGAAGCCAAAAACATTCAGTACTTC.

The V call is TRBV5-4, the J call TRBJ1-1; the D gene is possibly TRBD1 (5 bases). V was pared by 5 bases and J by 5 bases, with 13 bases between. The CDR3 is made up of 13 amino acids. Germline CDR1 and CDR2: SGHNT and YYREEE (reference sequence). CDR3 in DNA: TGTGCCAGCAGTCGGCCACAGGAAACTGAAGCTTTCTTT. Its protein product is CASSRPQETEAFF.

The chain couples TRBV28 to TRBJ1-1, with a possible D match to TRBD1 (5 bases). The length of the CDR3 is 14 residues. V gave up 7 bases and J gave up 5 bases, with 17 bases separating them. The germline gives CDR1 MDHEN, CDR2 SYDVKM. This CDR3 is CASNLGGGRTEAFF. The CDR3 nucleotides read TGTGCCAGCAACCTTGGCGGGGGGAGGACTGAAGCTTTCTTT.

This chain joins TRBV25-1 and TRBJ2-3; TRBD2 matches at 7 bases. The CDR3 loop spans 14 amino acids. V shed 4 bases and J 3 bases; nucleotides not matched to a gene: 4. Germline V gives CDR1 MGHDK, CDR2 SYGVNS. CDR3 nucleotide sequence: TGTGCCAGCAGTGGGGGGGGGAGTACAGATACGCAGTATTTT. It codes for CASSGGGSTDTQYF.

V is TRBV7-3 and J is TRBJ2-7, with D possibly TRBD2 on 5 matching bases. The CDR3 totals 13 residues. The germline V and J ends were trimmed by 5 bases and 7 bases, with 15 bases remaining between them. Germline V gene sequence: CDR1 SGHTA, CDR2 FQGTGA. CDR3 loop: CASSPVGRGEQYF. CDR3 sequence (DNA): TGTGCCAGCAGCCCGGTTGGCCGGGGAGAGCAGTACTTC.

This chain's CDR3 is CAWEGLGPEQFF. CDR3 DNA sequence: TGTGCCTGGGAGGGCCTCGGTCCTGAGCAGTTCTTC. The V and J genes are TRBV30 and TRBJ2-1; the D gene is possibly TRBD2 (5 bases). The CDR3 has 12 amino acids. V dropped 5 bases and J dropped 9 bases, with 14 bases sitting between them. In germline, CDR1 is GTSNPN, CDR2 SVGIG (reference sequence).

V is TRBV29-1 and J is TRBJ2-7; 7 bases align to TRBD2. After removal of 1 base from V and 11 bases from J, the junction contained 5 bases not matched to a gene. The CDR3 has 11 amino acids. Germline CDR1 is SQVTM and CDR2 is ANQGSEA. The chain's CDR3 is CSVEAAGRKYF. In DNA, the CDR3 is TGCAGCGTTGAAGCAGCGGGGCGGAAGTACTTC.

This clone has only one observation. The chain employs TRBV5-1 and TRBJ2-7, with D hard to call. Per germline, CDR1 SGHRS and CDR2 YFSETQ. The CDR3 has 14 amino acids. Trimming took off 5 bases at V and 6 bases at J, with 18 bases between the two ends. In nucleotides, the CDR3 is TGCGCCAGCAGAGGTGTTGGAGAGGTGGGCGAGCAGTACTTC. Its protein is CASRGVGEVGEQYF.

This chain uses TRBV13 with TRBJ1-2; 7 bases line up with TRBD1. CDR3 length: 13 amino acids. Trimming cost V 5 bases and J 3 bases; bases outside gene matches: 3. The germline V gene has CDR1 PRHDT and CDR2 FYEKMQ (reference sequence). The CDR3 DNA follows: TGTGCCAGCAGCACACAGGGGTACTATGGCTACACCTTC. Translated: CASSTQGYYGYTF.

V and J are TRBV27 and TRBJ1-2; D not resolved. Germline V lookup: CDR1 MNHEY, CDR2 SMNVEV (reference sequence). Between the trimmed V and J ends, which lost 0 bases and 2 bases, there was a span of 13 bases. The CDR3 consists of 16 residues. CDR3 nucleotides: TGTGCCAGCAGTTTATCGGTTGGCCAAATAAACTATGGCTACACCTTC. This translates into CASSLSVGQINYGYTF.

The chain uses TRBV7-9 and TRBJ1-1; 7 nucleotides agree with TRBD1. The V and J ends lost 5 bases and 1 base, in that order; junction bases with no gene match: 1. There are 13 residues in the CDR3. Per the germline V gene, CDR1 is SEHNR and CDR2 is FQNEAQ (reference sequence). CDR3 sequence reads: CASSRTGNTEAFF. CDR3 coding DNA: TGTGCCAGCAGCAGGACAGGGAACACTGAAGCTTTCTTT. Variable domain in full (rest from reference TRBV7-9 and TRBJ1-1): DTGVSQNPRHKITKRGQNVTFRCDPISEHNRLYWYRQTLGQGPEFLTYFQNEAQLEKSRLLSDRFSAERPKGSFSTLEIQRTEQGDSAMYLCASSRTGNTEAFFGQGTRLTVV.

This rearrangement joins TRBV19 to TRBJ1-5; D not certain. Germline V CDR1 and CDR2: LNHDA, SQIVND (reference sequence). The CDR3 covers 14 residues. V lost 7 bases, J lost 4 bases, and 14 bases lay in between. CDR3: CASNVGRRNQPQHF. The DNA for the CDR3 is TGTGCCAGTAATGTAGGGCGGAGGAATCAGCCCCAGCATTTT.

This chain connects TRBV2 to TRBJ2-7; D gene uncertain. This CDR3 has 12 residues. The V gene's germline CDR1 is SNHLY and CDR2 FYNNEI. V was cut by 4 bases and J by 0 bases, with 4 bases left in between. The CDR3 is CASSAVSYEQYF. The CDR3 nucleotides read TGTGCCAGCAGTGCCGTCTCCTACGAGCAGTACTTC.

CDR3 loop: CASIMGGSSYNEQFF. The CDR3 coding sequence is TGTGCCAGCATCATGGGCGGGAGCTCCTACAATGAGCAGTTCTTC. This chain connects TRBV27 to TRBJ2-1; 7 nucleotides agree with TRBD2. Trimming took 7 bases from V and 0 from J; bases not matched to a gene: 6. Per the germline V gene, CDR1 is MNHEY and CDR2 is SMNVEV (reference sequence). The CDR3 loop spans 15 amino acids.